These 3 T cell receptor beta chains came from one sample sequenced in a study of Tregs in tolerant kidney transplant recipients (dated by TCRdb to between 2018 and 2021). The sample's time point label, decoded: blood sample drawn before combined kidney and bone marrow transplant. Receptor amplification or capture employed the immunoSEQ multiplex PCR assay. TCRdb retrieved this table from immuneACCESS and kept in-frame rearrangements only. Not all clones are present; in checked studies, unresolved V genes account for under half, and no reason is known for the remainder. This sample holds about 110,000 clones; nearly 90% were observed only once. The biggest ten clones account for 0.34% of the sample. The sequences come from CD4+ T cells from blood, collected before the transplant. Receptor source: a human donor who received a combined kidney and bone marrow transplant.

The V and J genes are TRBV15 and TRBJ2-5; TRBD2 aligns across 9 bases. Germline loops: CDR1 LNHNV, CDR2 YYDKDF (reference sequence). There are 16 residues in the CDR3. The J segment lost 4 bases and the V segment lost 1 base, leaving 7 bases of the junction unmatched. The CDR3, as DNA: TGTGCCACCAGCAGAGTGGGGCGGGGGGGCCTAGAGACCCAGTACTTC. Amino acids: CATSRVGRGGLETQYF.

This chain links TRBV4-1 with TRBJ2-3; TRBD1 might be the D (5 bases). Germline assignment: CDR1 MGHRA and CDR2 YSYEKL. Trimming stripped 1 base from V and 0 bases from J, with 14 bases between. The CDR3 runs to 17 residues. The chain's CDR3 is CASSQGKTVPSTDTQYF. CDR3 coding DNA: TGCGCCAGCAGCCAAGGCAAGACAGTCCCCAGCACAGATACGCAGTATTTT.

The J gene is TRBJ2-1, the V gene TRBV10-3; 12 bases are shared with TRBD2. Germline CDR1 reads ENHRY; CDR2 reads SYGVKD. The CDR3 is 15 amino acids. The J segment lost 7 bases and the V segment lost 1 base, leaving 2 bases of the junction unmatched. The CDR3 protein is CAISEWTSGKNEQFF. CDR3 nucleotide sequence: TGTGCCATCAGTGAGTGGACTAGCGGGAAAAATGAGCAGTTCTTC.